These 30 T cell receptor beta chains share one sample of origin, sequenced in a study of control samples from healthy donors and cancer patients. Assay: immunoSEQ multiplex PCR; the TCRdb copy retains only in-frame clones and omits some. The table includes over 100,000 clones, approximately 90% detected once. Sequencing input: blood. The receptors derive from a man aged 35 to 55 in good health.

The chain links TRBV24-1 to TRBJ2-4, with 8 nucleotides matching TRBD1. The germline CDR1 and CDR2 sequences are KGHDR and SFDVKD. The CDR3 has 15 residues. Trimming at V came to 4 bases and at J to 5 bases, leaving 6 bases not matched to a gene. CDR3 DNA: TGTGCCACCAGTGACCCCGGACAGGGCGAAAACATTCAGTACTTC. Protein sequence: CATSDPGQGENIQYF.

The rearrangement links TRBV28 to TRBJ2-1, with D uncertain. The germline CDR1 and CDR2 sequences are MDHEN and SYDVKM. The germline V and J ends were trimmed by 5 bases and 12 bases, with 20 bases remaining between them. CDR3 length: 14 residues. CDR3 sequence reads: CASSPRGLGRWQFF. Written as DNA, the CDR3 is TGTGCCAGCAGTCCCCGCGGCCTGGGTCGGTGGCAGTTCTTC.

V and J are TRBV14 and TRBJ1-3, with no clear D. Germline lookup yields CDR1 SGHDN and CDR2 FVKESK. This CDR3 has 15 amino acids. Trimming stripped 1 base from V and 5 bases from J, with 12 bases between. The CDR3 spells CASSQVAGRRNTIYF. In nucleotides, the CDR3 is TGTGCCAGCAGCCAAGTAGCGGGTAGACGAAACACCATATATTTT.

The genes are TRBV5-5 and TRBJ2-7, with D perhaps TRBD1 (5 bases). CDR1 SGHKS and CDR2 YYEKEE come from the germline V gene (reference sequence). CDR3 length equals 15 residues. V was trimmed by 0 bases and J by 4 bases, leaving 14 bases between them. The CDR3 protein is CASSLEAGLRYEQYF. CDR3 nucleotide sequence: TGTGCCAGCAGCTTGGAGGCAGGGTTACGGTACGAGCAGTACTTC.

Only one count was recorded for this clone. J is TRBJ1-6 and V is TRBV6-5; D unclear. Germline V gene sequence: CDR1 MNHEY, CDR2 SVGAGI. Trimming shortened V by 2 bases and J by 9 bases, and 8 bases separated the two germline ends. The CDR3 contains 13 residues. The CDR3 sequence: CASSYTGTSPLHF. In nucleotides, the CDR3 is TGTGCCAGCAGTTACACGGGCACTTCACCCCTCCACTTT.

Here the CDR3 reads CASSQDQLGGDYGYTF. CDR3 in DNA: TGTGCCAGCAGCCAAGATCAGCTAGGGGGCGACTATGGCTACACCTTC. This chain joins TRBV4-2 and TRBJ1-2, with TRBD1 matching 7 bases. Losses at the gene ends were 0 bases for V and 3 bases for J; bases not matched to a gene: 7. The V gene's germline CDR1 is LGHNA and CDR2 YNFKEQ. The CDR3 loop spans 16 amino acids.

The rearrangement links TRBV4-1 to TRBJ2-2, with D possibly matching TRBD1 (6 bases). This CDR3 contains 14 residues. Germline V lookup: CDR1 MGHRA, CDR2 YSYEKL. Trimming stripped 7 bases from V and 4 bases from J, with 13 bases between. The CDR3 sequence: CASTEQGLTGELFF. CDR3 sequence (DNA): TGCGCCAGCACGGAACAGGGCCTCACCGGGGAGCTGTTTTTT.

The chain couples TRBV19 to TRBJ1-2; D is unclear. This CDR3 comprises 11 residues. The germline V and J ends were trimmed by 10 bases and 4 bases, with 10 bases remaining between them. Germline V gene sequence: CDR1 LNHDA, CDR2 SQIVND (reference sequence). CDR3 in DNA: TGTGCCACGGGTTTGGGCTATGGCTACACCTTC. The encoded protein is CATGLGYGYTF. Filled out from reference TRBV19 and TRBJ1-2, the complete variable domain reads DGGITQSPKYLFRKEGQNVTLSCEQNLNHDAMYWYRQDPGQGLRLIYYSQIVNDFQKGDIAEGYSVSREKKESFPLTVTSAQKNPTAFYLCATGLGYGYTFGSGTRLTVV.

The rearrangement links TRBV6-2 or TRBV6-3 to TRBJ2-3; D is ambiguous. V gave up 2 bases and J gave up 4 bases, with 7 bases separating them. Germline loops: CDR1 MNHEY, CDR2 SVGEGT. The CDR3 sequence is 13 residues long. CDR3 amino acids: CASSYSYPDTQYF. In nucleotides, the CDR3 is TGTGCCAGCAGTTACAGTTATCCAGATACGCAGTATTTT.

The CDR3 DNA reads TGTGCCAGCAGCCAAGGTTTAAATCAGCCCCAGCATTTT. It translates to CASSQGLNQPQHF. J is TRBJ1-5 and V is TRBV14; D call uncertain. The CDR3 totals 13 residues. The V end was cut by 1 base, the J end by 4 bases, with 5 bases between. CDR1 and CDR2 (germline): SGHDN, FVKESK.

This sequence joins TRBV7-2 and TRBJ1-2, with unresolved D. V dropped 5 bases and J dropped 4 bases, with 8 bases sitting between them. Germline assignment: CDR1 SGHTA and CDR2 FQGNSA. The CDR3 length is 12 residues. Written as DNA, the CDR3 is TGTGCCAGCAGCCCAGACGCCTATGGCTACACCTTC. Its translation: CASSPDAYGYTF.

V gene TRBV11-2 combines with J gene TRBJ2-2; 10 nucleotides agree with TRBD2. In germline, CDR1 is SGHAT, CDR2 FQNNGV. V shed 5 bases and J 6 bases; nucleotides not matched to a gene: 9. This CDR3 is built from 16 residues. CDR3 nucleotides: TGTGCCAGCAGCAAGCCGGGACTAGCGCGGTCCGGGGAGCTGTTTTTT. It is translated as CASSKPGLARSGELFF.

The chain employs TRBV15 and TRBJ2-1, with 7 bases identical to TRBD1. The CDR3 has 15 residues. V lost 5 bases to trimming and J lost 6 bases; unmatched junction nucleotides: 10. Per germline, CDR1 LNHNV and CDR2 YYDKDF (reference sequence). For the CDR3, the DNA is TGTGCCACCAGCCCTGGACAGGAGCCGAGCAATGAGCAGTTCTTC. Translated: CATSPGQEPSNEQFF.

The CDR3 loop reads CASSMAGWTEAFF. CDR3 DNA sequence: TGTGCCAGTAGTATGGCAGGATGGACTGAAGCTTTCTTT. This chain uses TRBV19 with TRBJ1-1; no firm D call. V shed 3 bases and J shed 5 bases, with 10 bases lying between them. The CDR3 has 13 amino acids. The germline V gene encodes CDR1 LNHDA and CDR2 SQIVND (reference sequence).

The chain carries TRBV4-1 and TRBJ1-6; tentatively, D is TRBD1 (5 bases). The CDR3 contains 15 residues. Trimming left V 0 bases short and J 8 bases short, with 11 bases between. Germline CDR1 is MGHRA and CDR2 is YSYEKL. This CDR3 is CASSQERAGYSPLHF. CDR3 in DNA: TGCGCCAGCAGCCAAGAAAGGGCAGGGTATTCACCCCTCCACTTT.

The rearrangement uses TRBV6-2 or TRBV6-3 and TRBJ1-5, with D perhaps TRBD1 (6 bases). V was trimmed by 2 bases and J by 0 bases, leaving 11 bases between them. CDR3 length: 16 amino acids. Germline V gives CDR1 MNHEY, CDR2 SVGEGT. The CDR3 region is CASSYPGQYSNQPQHF. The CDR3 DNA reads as TGTGCCAGCAGTTACCCGGGACAATATAGCAATCAGCCCCAGCATTTT.

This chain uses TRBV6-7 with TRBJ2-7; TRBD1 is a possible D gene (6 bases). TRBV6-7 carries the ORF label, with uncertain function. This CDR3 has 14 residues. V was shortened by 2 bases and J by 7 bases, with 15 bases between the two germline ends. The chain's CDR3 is CASSYPRGPGEQYF. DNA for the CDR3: TGTGCCAGCAGTTACCCCAGGGGTCCGGGGGAGCAGTACTTC.

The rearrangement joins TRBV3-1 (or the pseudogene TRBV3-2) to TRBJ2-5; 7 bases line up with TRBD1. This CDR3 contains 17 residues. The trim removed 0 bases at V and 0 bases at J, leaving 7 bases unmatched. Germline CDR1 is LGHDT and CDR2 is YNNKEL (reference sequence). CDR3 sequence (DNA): TGTGCCAGCAGCCAAGACCCGACAGGGACGTACCAAGAGACCCAGTACTTC. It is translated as CASSQDPTGTYQETQYF.

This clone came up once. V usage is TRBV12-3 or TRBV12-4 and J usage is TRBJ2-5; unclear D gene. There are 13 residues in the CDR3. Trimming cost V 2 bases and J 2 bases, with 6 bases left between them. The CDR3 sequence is CASSLSSQETQYF. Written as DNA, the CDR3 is TGTGCCAGCAGTTTAAGTAGTCAAGAGACCCAGTACTTC.

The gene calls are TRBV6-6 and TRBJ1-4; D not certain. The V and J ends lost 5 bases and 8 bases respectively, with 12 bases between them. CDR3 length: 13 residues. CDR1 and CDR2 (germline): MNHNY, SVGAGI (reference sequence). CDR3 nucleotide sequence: TGTGCCAGCAGTCTGACACAAAACGAAAAACTGTTTTTT. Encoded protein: CASSLTQNEKLFF.

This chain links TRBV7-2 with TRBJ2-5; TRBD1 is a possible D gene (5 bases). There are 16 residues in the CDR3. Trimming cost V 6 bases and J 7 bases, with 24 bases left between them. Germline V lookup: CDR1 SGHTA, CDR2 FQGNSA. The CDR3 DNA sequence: TGTGCCAGCAGTCAAGAAGGGTCACAGGTTCGTGGGACCCAGTACTTC. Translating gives CASSQEGSQVRGTQYF.

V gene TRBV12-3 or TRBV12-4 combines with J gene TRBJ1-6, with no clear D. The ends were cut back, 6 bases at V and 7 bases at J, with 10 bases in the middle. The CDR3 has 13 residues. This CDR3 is CASRPTGNSPLHF. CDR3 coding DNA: TGTGCCAGCAGGCCAACGGGAAATTCACCCCTCCACTTT.

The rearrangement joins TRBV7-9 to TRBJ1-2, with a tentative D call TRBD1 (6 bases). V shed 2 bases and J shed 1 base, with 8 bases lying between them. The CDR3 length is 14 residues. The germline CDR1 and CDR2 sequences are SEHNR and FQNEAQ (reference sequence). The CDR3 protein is CASSLTGINYGYTF. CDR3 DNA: TGTGCCAGCAGCTTAACAGGGATTAACTATGGCTACACCTTC. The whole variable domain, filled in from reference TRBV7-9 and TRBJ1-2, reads DTGVSQNPRHKITKRGQNVTFRCDPISEHNRLYWYRQTLGQGPEFLTYFQNEAQLEKSRLLSDRFSAERPKGSFSTLEIQRTEQGDSAMYLCASSLTGINYGYTFGSGTRLTVV.

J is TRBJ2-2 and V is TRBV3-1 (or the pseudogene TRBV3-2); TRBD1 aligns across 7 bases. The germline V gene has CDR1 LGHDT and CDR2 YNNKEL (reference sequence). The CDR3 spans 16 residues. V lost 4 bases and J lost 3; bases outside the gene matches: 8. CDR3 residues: CASSPQTGRDTGELFF. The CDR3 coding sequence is TGTGCCAGCAGCCCGCAGACAGGGCGGGACACCGGGGAGCTGTTTTTT.

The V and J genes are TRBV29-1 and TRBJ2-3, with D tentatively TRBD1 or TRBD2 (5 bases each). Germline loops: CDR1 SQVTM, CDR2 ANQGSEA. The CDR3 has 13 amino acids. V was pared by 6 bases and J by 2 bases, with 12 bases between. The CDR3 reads CSVRGRNTDTQYF. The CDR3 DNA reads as TGCAGCGTCCGGGGCAGGAACACAGATACGCAGTATTTT.

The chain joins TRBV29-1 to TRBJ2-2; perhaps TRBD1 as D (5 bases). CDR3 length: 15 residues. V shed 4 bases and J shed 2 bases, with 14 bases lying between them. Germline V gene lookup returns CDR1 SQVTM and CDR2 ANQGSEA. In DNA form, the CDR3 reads TGCAGCGTTGTTTTTGGACACACAAACACCGGGGAGCTGTTTTTT. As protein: CSVVFGHTNTGELFF.

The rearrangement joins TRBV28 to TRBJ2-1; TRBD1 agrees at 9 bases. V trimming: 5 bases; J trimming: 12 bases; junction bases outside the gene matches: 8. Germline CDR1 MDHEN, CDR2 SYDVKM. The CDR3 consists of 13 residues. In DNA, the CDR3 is TGTGCCAGCAGTCCCCTGGACAGGGGAAGGCAGTTCTTC. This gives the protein CASSPLDRGRQFF.

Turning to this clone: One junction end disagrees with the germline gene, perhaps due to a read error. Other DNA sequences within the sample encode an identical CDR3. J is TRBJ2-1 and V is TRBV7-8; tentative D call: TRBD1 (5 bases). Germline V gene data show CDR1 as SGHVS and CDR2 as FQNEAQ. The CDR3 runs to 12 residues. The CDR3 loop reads CASSYQGNEQFF. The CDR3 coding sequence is TGCGCCAGCAGCTACCAGGGAAATGAGCAGTTCTTC.

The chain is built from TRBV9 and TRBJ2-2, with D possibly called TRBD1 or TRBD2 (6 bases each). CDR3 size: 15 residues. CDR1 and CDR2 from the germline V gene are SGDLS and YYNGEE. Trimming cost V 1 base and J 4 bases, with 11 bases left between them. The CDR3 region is CASSVRSGATGELFF. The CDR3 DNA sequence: TGTGCCAGCAGCGTAAGGTCGGGGGCCACCGGGGAGCTGTTTTTT.

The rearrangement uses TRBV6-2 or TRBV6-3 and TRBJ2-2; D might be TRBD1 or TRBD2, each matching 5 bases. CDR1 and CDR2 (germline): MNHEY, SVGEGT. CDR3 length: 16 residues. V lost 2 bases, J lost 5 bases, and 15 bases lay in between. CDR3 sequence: CASSYARGAYTGELFF. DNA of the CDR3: TGTGCCAGCAGTTACGCGAGGGGCGCATATACCGGGGAGCTGTTTTTT.